These T cell receptor beta chains were read from a single sample in a study of identical twins. TCRdb processed the 5' RACE reads anew with MiXCR; each CDR3 protein has one entry. The table has 1,800,000 or so distinct CDR3 sequences, around a third seen once. The sequenced sample was cord blood. Receptor source: a newborn girl in good health. The CDR3 runs from the conserved cysteine through the conserved F or W. The D gene is left open where the match is weak. Size is stated for part of the rows, as once, few or many counts, or as a class when the clone is expanded.

D gene: NA
clone size: few
J gene: TRBJ2-5
V gene: TRBV5-6
CDR3 DNA: TGTGCCAGCAGTGTAGCCTCAAGGTTAGAGACCCAGTACTTC
CDR3 protein: CASSVASRLETQYF

D gene: NA
clone size: NA
J gene: TRBJ2-7
V gene: TRBV30
CDR3 DNA: TGTGCCTGGAGTGTATGGACGGCTTCCTACGAGCAGTACTTC
CDR3 protein: CAWSVWTASYEQYF

D gene: TRBD1
clone size: NA
J gene: TRBJ1-5
V gene: TRBV12-3/TRBV12-4
CDR3 DNA: TGTGCCAGCAGGCCGGGACAGGGATACAATCAGCCCCAGCATTTT
CDR3 protein: CASRPGQGYNQPQHF

D gene: TRBD1
clone size: few
J gene: TRBJ1-5
V gene: TRBV20-1
CDR3 DNA: TGCAGTGCTAGAGTCGTACAGGGGGTGCGGAATCAGCCCCAGCATTTT
CDR3 protein: CSARVVQGVRNQPQHF

D gene: NA
clone size: few
J gene: TRBJ2-3
V gene: TRBV24-1
CDR3 DNA: TGTGCCACCAGTGGTAATGGATGGGGGACTAGCACAGATACGCAGTATTTT
CDR3 protein: CATSGNGWGTSTDTQYF

D gene: NA
clone size: NA
J gene: TRBJ2-2
V gene: TRBV25-1
CDR3 DNA: TGTGCCAGCAGTACAGAGAACACCGGGGAGCTGTTTTTT
CDR3 protein: CASSTENTGELFF

D gene: NA
clone size: once
J gene: TRBJ2-3
V gene: TRBV2
CDR3 DNA: TGTGCCAGCAGTGAAAACAGGGCCTACACAGATACGCAGTATTTT
CDR3 protein: CASSENRAYTDTQYF

D gene: NA
clone size: many
J gene: TRBJ2-5
V gene: TRBV6-5
CDR3 DNA: TGTGCCAGCAGTTACGGTACAGGGAGACAAGAGACCCAGTACTTC
CDR3 protein: CASSYGTGRQETQYF

D gene: NA
clone size: NA
J gene: TRBJ2-1
V gene: TRBV11-2
CDR3 DNA: TGTGCCAGCAGCTTTCTTGGGTCGGGGCCTTACAATGAGCAGTTCTTC
CDR3 protein: CASSFLGSGPYNEQFF

D gene: NA
clone size: NA
J gene: TRBJ2-3
V gene: TRBV3-1
CDR3 DNA: TGTGCCAGCAGCTCACGTAGTATCACAGATACGCAGTATTTT
CDR3 protein: CASSSRSITDTQYF

D gene: TRBD1
clone size: few
J gene: TRBJ1-2
V gene: TRBV28
CDR3 DNA: TGTGCCAGCAGTTTGACAGGGGGCGCCCGTTATGGCTACACCTTC
CDR3 protein: CASSLTGGARYGYTF

D gene: NA
clone size: NA
J gene: TRBJ2-1
V gene: TRBV9
CDR3 DNA: TGTGCCAGCAGCGTAGTCTATGTAGGGCAAGACGAGCAGTTCTTC
CDR3 protein: CASSVVYVGQDEQFF

D gene: NA
clone size: few
J gene: TRBJ2-1
V gene: TRBV7-9
CDR3 DNA: TGTGCCAGCAGCTTAGGATGGGGGTTCTACAATGAGCAGTTCTTC
CDR3 protein: CASSLGWGFYNEQFF

D gene: TRBD1
clone size: NA
J gene: TRBJ1-5
V gene: TRBV11-2
CDR3 DNA: TGTGCCAGCAGGGGACAGACTAATCAGCCCCAGCATTTT
CDR3 protein: CASRGQTNQPQHF

D gene: NA
clone size: once
J gene: TRBJ1-4
V gene: TRBV4-2
CDR3 DNA: TGTGCCAGCAGCCACGCCCAGAACCGGGAGGGTGGAGAAAAACTGTTTTTT
CDR3 protein: CASSHAQNREGGEKLFF

D gene: TRBD2
clone size: NA
J gene: TRBJ2-5
V gene: TRBV20-1
CDR3 DNA: TGCAGTGCTAAGGGACTAGCGGACCAAGAGACCCAGTACTTC
CDR3 protein: CSAKGLADQETQYF

D gene: NA
clone size: many
J gene: TRBJ2-1
V gene: TRBV5-1
CDR3 DNA: TGTGCCAGCAGCTTAGGAGGGACTGGATACAATGAGCAGTTCTTC
CDR3 protein: CASSLGGTGYNEQFF

D gene: TRBD2
clone size: NA
J gene: TRBJ2-1
V gene: TRBV12-3/TRBV12-4
CDR3 DNA: TGTGCCAGCAGTTTACTCCTAGCGGGAGCGGCTTATGAGCAGTTCTTC
CDR3 protein: CASSLLLAGAAYEQFF

D gene: TRBD2
clone size: NA
J gene: TRBJ2-1
V gene: TRBV12-5
CDR3 DNA: TGTGCTAGTGGTTTGGTTCTAGCGGGGGGGCCGGGCAATGAGCAGTTCTTC
CDR3 protein: CASGLVLAGGPGNEQFF

D gene: TRBD1
clone size: NA
J gene: TRBJ1-1
V gene: TRBV6-2/TRBV6-3
CDR3 DNA: TGTGCCAGCGGCGCAGGGGGGAACACTGAAGCTTTCTTT
CDR3 protein: CASGAGGNTEAFF

D gene: NA
clone size: NA
J gene: TRBJ2-3
V gene: TRBV11-2
CDR3 DNA: TGTGCCAGCAGCTTAGGTCTTACCTCTCACGATACGCAGTATTTT
CDR3 protein: CASSLGLTSHDTQYF

D gene: TRBD1
clone size: few
J gene: TRBJ1-2
V gene: TRBV12-3/TRBV12-4
CDR3 DNA: TGTGCCAGCAGGCCAGACAGGGCCCCTGGCTACACCTTC
CDR3 protein: CASRPDRAPGYTF

D gene: TRBD2
clone size: NA
J gene: TRBJ2-6
V gene: TRBV28
CDR3 DNA: TGTGCCAGCAGTTTAGGCGGGAGGGTTGGGGCCAACGTCCTGACTTTC
CDR3 protein: CASSLGGRVGANVLTF

D gene: NA
clone size: NA
J gene: TRBJ2-1
V gene: TRBV28
CDR3 DNA: TGTGCCAGCAGTAGCGGGCCCTATTACAGTGAGCAGTTCTTC
CDR3 protein: CASSSGPYYSEQFF

D gene: TRBD2
clone size: few
J gene: TRBJ2-5
V gene: TRBV11-2
CDR3 DNA: TGTGCCAGCAGCTTAGTCTTTAGCGGGAGAGGGAGCGGGGAGACCCAGTACTTC
CDR3 protein: CASSLVFSGRGSGETQYF

D gene: NA
clone size: many
J gene: TRBJ2-4
V gene: TRBV6-6
CDR3 DNA: TGTGCCAGCAGTTACCCGGGACAAAAGAATAACATTCAGTACTTC
CDR3 protein: CASSYPGQKNNIQYF

D gene: NA
clone size: NA
J gene: TRBJ2-1
V gene: TRBV30
CDR3 DNA: TGTGCCTGGAGCCCAGGGACCTCCTACAATGAGCAGTTCTTC
CDR3 protein: CAWSPGTSYNEQFF

D gene: TRBD1
clone size: few
J gene: TRBJ2-5
V gene: TRBV20-1
CDR3 DNA: TGCAGTGCTAGTTCCTATGAGGCAAAGGGGGCTCAAGAGACCCAGTACTTC
CDR3 protein: CSASSYEAKGAQETQYF

D gene: NA
clone size: few
J gene: TRBJ2-4
V gene: TRBV5-1
CDR3 DNA: TGCGCCAGCAGCTTGGCAGGGGGCGCGGGAGTCAAAAACATTCAGTACTTC
CDR3 protein: CASSLAGGAGVKNIQYF

D gene: NA
clone size: few
J gene: TRBJ2-7
V gene: TRBV18
CDR3 DNA: TGTGCCAGCTCAAAGGCGCCCCTAGGCCACGAGCAGTACTTC
CDR3 protein: CASSKAPLGHEQYF

D gene: NA
clone size: few
J gene: TRBJ1-1
V gene: TRBV29-1
CDR3 DNA: TGCAGCGTTTTGGGGGTTCTGGGTGCTCTCGGGAACACTGAAGCTTTCTTT
CDR3 protein: CSVLGVLGALGNTEAFF

D gene: TRBD2
clone size: few
J gene: TRBJ2-1
V gene: TRBV14
CDR3 DNA: TGTGCCAGCAGCCAAGTAGCGGGGAAACTCAATGAGCAGTTCTTC
CDR3 protein: CASSQVAGKLNEQFF

D gene: NA
clone size: NA
J gene: TRBJ2-4
V gene: TRBV20-1
CDR3 DNA: TGCAGTGCCCTGGAGGGCCTTATAGCCAAAAACATTCAGTACTTC
CDR3 protein: CSALEGLIAKNIQYF

D gene: TRBD2
clone size: NA
J gene: TRBJ2-7
V gene: TRBV7-2
CDR3 DNA: TGTGCCAGCAGCCAGACTAGCCGCATATACAATGAGCAGTACTTC
CDR3 protein: CASSQTSRIYNEQYF

D gene: NA
clone size: few
J gene: TRBJ1-4
V gene: TRBV5-1
CDR3 DNA: TGCGCCAGCAGCGAGGGGAGCCCGAATGAAAAACTGTTTTTT
CDR3 protein: CASSEGSPNEKLFF

D gene: TRBD2
clone size: NA
J gene: TRBJ2-1
V gene: TRBV24-1
CDR3 DNA: TGTGCCACCAGTGATTCCATAGCTAGCGGGAGCTACAATGAGCAGTTCTTC
CDR3 protein: CATSDSIASGSYNEQFF

D gene: NA
clone size: NA
J gene: TRBJ2-3
V gene: TRBV7-2
CDR3 DNA: TGTGCCAGCAGCTTAGGGCTAGCCAGGGGCACAGATACGCAGTATTTT
CDR3 protein: CASSLGLARGTDTQYF

D gene: NA
clone size: NA
J gene: TRBJ1-2
V gene: TRBV3-1
CDR3 DNA: TGTGCCAGCAGCCAAAACCCTGGGACACTCTGGACCACCTTC
CDR3 protein: CASSQNPGTLWTTF

D gene: TRBD1
clone size: NA
J gene: TRBJ1-2
V gene: TRBV5-8
CDR3 DNA: TGTGCCAGCAGCTTCGCCCGGGACAGGGGCTACACCTTC
CDR3 protein: CASSFARDRGYTF

D gene: NA
clone size: few
J gene: TRBJ1-1
V gene: TRBV20-1
CDR3 DNA: TGCAGTGCTAGAGGTCTGAAATACACTGAAGCTTTCTTT
CDR3 protein: CSARGLKYTEAFF

D gene: TRBD2
clone size: few
J gene: TRBJ2-1
V gene: TRBV7-2
CDR3 DNA: TGTGCCAGCAGCTTCCCGGGACTAATGGACCAAAATGAGCAGTTCTTC
CDR3 protein: CASSFPGLMDQNEQFF

D gene: NA
clone size: NA
J gene: TRBJ2-1
V gene: TRBV7-7
CDR3 DNA: TGTGCCAGCAGCTTGGACTTTGGAAGCTCCTACAATGAGCAGTTCTTC
CDR3 protein: CASSLDFGSSYNEQFF

D gene: NA
clone size: NA
J gene: TRBJ1-2
V gene: TRBV3-1
CDR3 DNA: TGTGCCAGCAGCCCCCGCTCAGGGGTTTTGGGCTACACCTTC
CDR3 protein: CASSPRSGVLGYTF

D gene: NA
clone size: few
J gene: TRBJ1-2
V gene: TRBV20-1
CDR3 DNA: TGCAGTGCTAGAGGCCGTGACGGCCCCTATGGCTACACCTTC
CDR3 protein: CSARGRDGPYGYTF

D gene: NA
clone size: NA
J gene: TRBJ2-5
V gene: TRBV6-1
CDR3 DNA: TGTGCCAGCAGTGCGACTACGGCAGGGACCCAGTACTTC
CDR3 protein: CASSATTAGTQYF

D gene: TRBD2
clone size: NA
J gene: TRBJ2-7
V gene: TRBV7-9
CDR3 DNA: TGTGCCAGCAGCTTGCATAGCGGGGGGGTTTTAGACGAGCAGTACTTC
CDR3 protein: CASSLHSGGVLDEQYF

D gene: NA
clone size: few
J gene: TRBJ1-6
V gene: TRBV6-5
CDR3 DNA: TGTGCCAGCAGTTACTCAGGGGGCTATAATTCACCCCTCCACTTT
CDR3 protein: CASSYSGGYNSPLHF

D gene: NA
clone size: few
J gene: TRBJ2-2
V gene: TRBV29-1
CDR3 DNA: TGCAGCGTTACAGGGTTGAACACCGGGGAGCTGTTTTTT
CDR3 protein: CSVTGLNTGELFF

D gene: NA
clone size: few
J gene: TRBJ1-5
V gene: TRBV19
CDR3 DNA: TGTGCCAGTAGTATACGAAGGGAGGCTCAGCCCCAGCATTTT
CDR3 protein: CASSIRREAQPQHF

D gene: TRBD1
clone size: NA
J gene: TRBJ2-7
V gene: TRBV2
CDR3 DNA: TGTGCCAGCAGTGAAGAGCAGGGGGACGAGCAGTACTTC
CDR3 protein: CASSEEQGDEQYF

D gene: TRBD2
clone size: few
J gene: TRBJ2-3
V gene: TRBV7-9
CDR3 DNA: TGTGCCAGCGTCACCACTAGCGGAAGCACAGATACGCAGTATTTT
CDR3 protein: CASVTTSGSTDTQYF

D gene: NA
clone size: NA
J gene: TRBJ1-5
V gene: TRBV4-1
CDR3 DNA: TGCGCCAGCAGCCAAGATAAAGGGGTCGTCGATCAGCCCCAGCATTTT
CDR3 protein: CASSQDKGVVDQPQHF

D gene: NA
clone size: NA
J gene: TRBJ2-1
V gene: TRBV6-6
CDR3 DNA: TGTGCCAGCAGTTACACGACAGCCGACAATGAGCAGTTCTTC
CDR3 protein: CASSYTTADNEQFF

D gene: TRBD1
clone size: NA
J gene: TRBJ1-6
V gene: TRBV10-3
CDR3 DNA: TGTGCCATCAGTGACAGGGACAGGGGGCTCGATAATTCACCCCTCCACTTT
CDR3 protein: CAISDRDRGLDNSPLHF

D gene: NA
clone size: NA
J gene: TRBJ2-3
V gene: TRBV7-9
CDR3 DNA: TGTGCCGGCAGCCAAAGAGACAGTCGCACAGATACGCAGTATTTT
CDR3 protein: CAGSQRDSRTDTQYF

D gene: NA
clone size: NA
J gene: TRBJ2-5
V gene: TRBV2
CDR3 DNA: TGTGCCAGCAGTGAAGTTCCCGGGCAGGCCGGGACCCAGTACTTC
CDR3 protein: CASSEVPGQAGTQYF

D gene: TRBD1
clone size: NA
J gene: TRBJ2-5
V gene: TRBV12-3/TRBV12-4
CDR3 DNA: TGTGCCAGCAGTCCCGGGACAGGGGGCTTCGATGAGCAGTACTTC
CDR3 protein: CASSPGTGGFDEQYF

D gene: NA
clone size: few
J gene: TRBJ2-7
V gene: TRBV6-1
CDR3 DNA: TGTGCCAGCAGTGACTGGGGGTACGGCTTGTCCTACGAGCAGTACTTC
CDR3 protein: CASSDWGYGLSYEQYF

D gene: NA
clone size: NA
J gene: TRBJ2-1
V gene: TRBV4-1
CDR3 DNA: TGCGCCAGCAGCCATGACGGGGTATATGATGAGCAGTTCTTC
CDR3 protein: CASSHDGVYDEQFF